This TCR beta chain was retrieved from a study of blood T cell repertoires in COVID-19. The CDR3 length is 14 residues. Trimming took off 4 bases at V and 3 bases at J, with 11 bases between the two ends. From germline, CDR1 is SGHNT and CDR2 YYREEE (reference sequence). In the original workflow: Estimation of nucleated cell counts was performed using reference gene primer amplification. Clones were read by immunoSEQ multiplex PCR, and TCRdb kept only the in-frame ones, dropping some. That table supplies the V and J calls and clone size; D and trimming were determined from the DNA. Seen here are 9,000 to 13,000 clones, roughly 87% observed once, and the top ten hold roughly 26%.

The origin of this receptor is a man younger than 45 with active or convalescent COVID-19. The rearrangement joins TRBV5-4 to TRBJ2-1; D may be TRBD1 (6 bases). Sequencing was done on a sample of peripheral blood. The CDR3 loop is CASSAGQYYNEQFF. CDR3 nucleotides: TGTGCCAGCAGCGCCGGACAGTACTACAATGAGCAGTTCTTC.